Below, 2 T cell receptor beta chains from the same sample are listed, as sequenced in a study of a mutant IDH1 vaccine in newly diagnosed glioma. Time point described: week 11, during vaccination. It was 300 ug of mutant IDH1 20-mer peptide that made up each vaccine dose, given with topical imiquimod. Which antigens these TCRs recognize remains unknown. The repertoire was sequenced with immunoSEQ multiplex PCR; TCRdb's copy has only in-frame clones and lacks some. The profile shows roughly 60,000 clones, more than 80% of them singletons. The specimen was PBMCs, collected from a glioma patient whose treatment included an IDH1 peptide vaccine. All receptors derive from a man aged 25 to 40 with glioma.

V is TRBV5-1 and J is TRBJ1-2; D unresolved. V was cut by 4 bases and J by 5 bases, with 18 bases left in between. Per the germline V gene, CDR1 is SGHRS and CDR2 is YFSETQ. The CDR3 spans 15 residues. CDR3 in DNA: TGCGCCAGCAGCCTGAGCACGGAATCCACGTATGGCTACACCTTC. Protein: CASSLSTESTYGYTF.

V gene TRBV7-9 combines with J gene TRBJ2-1, with D possibly TRBD1 on 5 matching bases. CDR1 and CDR2 (germline): SEHNR, FQNEAQ (reference sequence). Trimming took off 2 bases at V and 8 bases at J, with 7 bases between the two ends. The CDR3 is made up of 12 amino acids. CDR3 sequence: CASSLLGHEQFF. The DNA for the CDR3 is TGTGCCAGCAGCTTACTGGGGCATGAGCAGTTCTTC.